These 17 T cell receptor beta chains came from one sample sequenced in a study of early T cells in non-severe SARS-CoV-2 infection. TCRdb called the 5' RACE reads again in MiXCR, with one record for every CDR3 protein. The repertoire holds some 77,000 distinct CDR3 sequences, 10% to 15% seen once, with approximately 1.1% in the top ten. Sequences were obtained from whole blood. Source of these receptors: an adult who was a healthcare worker with PCR-confirmed SARS-CoV-2 infection or an uninfected control (not recorded which).

This clonotype was detected many times. The chain carries TRBV7-9 and TRBJ1-1; 7 nucleotides match TRBD1. The ends lost 1 base at V and 6 bases at J; junction bases unmatched: 5. The germline gives CDR1 SEHNR, CDR2 FQNEAQ (reference sequence). There are 14 residues in the CDR3. CDR3 DNA: TGTGCCAGCAGCTTAGGACAGGGAAGCTCTGAAGCTTTCTTT. This sequence encodes CASSLGQGSSEAFF.

At least ten counts were recorded for this clonotype. The V gene is TRBV28, the J gene TRBJ2-1; 11 nucleotides agree with TRBD2. After removal of 8 bases from V and 4 bases from J, the junction contained 10 bases not matched to a gene. The CDR3 contains 16 residues. In germline, CDR1 is MDHEN, CDR2 SYDVKM. CDR3 region: CASAEPGTSGYNEQFF. CDR3 in DNA: TGTGCCAGCGCAGAACCGGGGACTAGCGGATACAATGAGCAGTTCTTC.

This clonotype was picked up many times. The V call is TRBV4-3, the J call TRBJ2-2; D is possibly TRBD1 or TRBD2 (7 bases each). In germline, CDR1 is LGHNA, CDR2 YSLEER. The CDR3 covers 18 residues. V dropped 4 bases and J dropped 3 bases, with 21 bases sitting between them. The CDR3 is CASSRFRGGAGDTGELFF. CDR3 DNA sequence: TGCGCCAGCAGCCGTTTCAGGGGGGGAGCTGGTGACACCGGGGAGCTGTTTTTT.

The chain couples TRBV27 to TRBJ2-5; no clear D. V lost 5 bases and J 6 bases, leaving 10 bases between the germline ends. The V gene's germline CDR1 is MNHEY and CDR2 SMNVEV (reference sequence). CDR3 length equals 12 residues. Written as DNA, the CDR3 is TGTGCCAGCAGTGGGTCTTCCCAGACCCAGTACTTC. Amino acid sequence: CASSGSSQTQYF.

The sample holds many counts of this clonotype. The chain uses TRBV6-6 and TRBJ1-1; no clear D gene. This CDR3 has 14 residues. Deletions cut 5 bases from V and 1 base from J, with 11 bases between. Germline V gives CDR1 MNHNY, CDR2 SVGAGI (reference sequence). The CDR3 loop is CASSPLVQNTEAFF. CDR3 bases: TGTGCCAGCAGTCCTCTCGTCCAGAACACTGAAGCTTTCTTT.

The V and J genes are TRBV7-2 and TRBJ1-2; D is ambiguous. Germline V lookup: CDR1 SGHTA, CDR2 FQGNSA. The CDR3 is made up of 13 amino acids. The V gene lost 1 base and the J gene lost 5 bases, with 8 bases spanning the gap. Here the CDR3 DNA reads TGTGCCAGCAGCTTAGGACGGAAGTATGGCTACACCTTC. Protein: CASSLGRKYGYTF.

V and J are TRBV27 and TRBJ1-6, with 11 bases aligning to TRBD1. Germline lookup yields CDR1 MNHEY and CDR2 SMNVEV (reference sequence). This CDR3 region has 17 residues. The V gene end was trimmed by 7 bases and the J gene end by 0 bases; junction bases not matched to a gene: 5. The CDR3 sequence: CASTLGQGASYNSPLHF. The CDR3 DNA reads as TGTGCCAGCACGCTAGGACAGGGGGCCTCCTATAATTCACCCCTCCACTTT.

This clonotype showed up many times. The CDR3 bases are TGCAGCGGGGACTACCCTCAAGAGACCCAGTACTTC. Amino acid sequence: CSGDYPQETQYF. The V gene is TRBV29-1, the J gene TRBJ2-5; 7 bases fit TRBD2. J gave up 2 bases and V 7 bases, and 4 bases lay outside the gene matches. The germline CDR1 and CDR2 sequences are SQVTM and ANQGSEA. The CDR3 extends over 12 amino acids.

This chain links TRBV29-1 with TRBJ1-1, with a possible D match to TRBD1 (5 bases). V lost 3 bases, J lost 0 bases, and 14 bases lay in between. This CDR3 contains 15 residues. Germline V gene lookup returns CDR1 SQVTM and CDR2 ANQGSEA. Here the CDR3 reads CSVDSGWGMNTEAFF. CDR3 DNA: TGCAGCGTTGATAGCGGCTGGGGGATGAACACTGAAGCTTTCTTT.

The DNA of the CDR3 is TGCGCCAGCAGCGTGGGACAGCATTACTATAATTCACCCCTCCACTTT. As protein: CASSVGQHYYNSPLHF. The gene calls are TRBV5-1 and TRBJ1-6, with TRBD1 identical over 7 bases. The length of the CDR3 is 16 residues. Losses at the gene ends were 4 bases for V and 3 bases for J; bases not matched to a gene: 7. Germline CDR1 is SGHRS and CDR2 is YFSETQ. Full variable domain (missing parts from reference TRBV5-1 and TRBJ1-6): KAGVTQTPRYLIKTRGQQVTLSCSPISGHRSVSWYQQTPGQGLQFLFEYFSETQRNKGNFPGRFSGRQFSNSRSEMNVSTLELGDSALYLCASSVGQHYYNSPLHFGNGTRLTVT.

V is TRBV7-9 and J is TRBJ2-7; unclear D gene. This CDR3 region has 13 residues. Germline CDR1 and CDR2: SEHNR and FQNEAQ (reference sequence). Deletions cut 5 bases from V and 2 bases from J, with 10 bases between. In DNA, the CDR3 is TGTGCCAGCAGCCCCGGCCCTACCTACGAGCAGTACTTC. Translated: CASSPGPTYEQYF.

This clonotype was counted ten times or more. The chain carries TRBV7-2 and TRBJ2-1; D uncertain. V lost 5 bases to trimming and J lost 0 bases, with 11 bases between them. In germline, CDR1 is SGHTA, CDR2 FQGNSA. The CDR3 totals 15 residues. The CDR3 protein is CASSPTESSYNEQFF. The CDR3 nucleotides are TGTGCCAGCAGCCCGACGGAGAGCTCCTACAATGAGCAGTTCTTC.

The sample holds a few counts of this clonotype. The chain joins TRBV10-2 to TRBJ2-6; no definite D call. The CDR3 covers 13 residues. Trimming stripped 6 bases from V and 4 bases from J, with 7 bases between. The V gene's germline CDR1 is WSHSY and CDR2 SAAADI. The CDR3 spells CASRQAGANVLTF. The CDR3, as DNA: TGCGCCAGCAGGCAAGCCGGGGCCAACGTCCTGACTTTC.

This rearrangement joins TRBV27 to TRBJ2-3; D is ambiguous. CDR3 length: 15 amino acids. Germline CDR1 is MNHEY and CDR2 is SMNVEV (reference sequence). Trimming took 4 bases from V and 2 from J, leaving 13 bases between them. This chain's CDR3 is CASSSQTSITDTQYF. The CDR3 DNA sequence: TGTGCCAGCAGTTCCCAGACGAGCATCACAGATACGCAGTATTTT.

The gene calls are TRBV5-6 and TRBJ2-4, with D uncertain. Germline V gene lookup returns CDR1 SGHDT and CDR2 YYEEEE. The V end lost 4 bases, the J end lost 0 bases, and 17 bases lay between the germline ends. This CDR3 region has 17 residues. The CDR3 DNA reads as TGTGCCAGCAGCCCCGGTAGGGCTAGGACAGCCAAAAACATTCAGTACTTC. This gives the protein CASSPGRARTAKNIQYF.

The CDR3 spells CASSRGDFGYGYTF. CDR3 in DNA: TGTGCCAGCAGCCGTGGAGATTTTGGGTATGGCTACACCTTC. This rearrangement joins TRBV7-2 to TRBJ1-2; no definite D call. This CDR3 spans 14 amino acids. The V and J ends lost 5 bases and 5 bases respectively, with 15 bases between them. Germline V gene sequence: CDR1 SGHTA, CDR2 FQGNSA.

This clonotype was counted only a few times. Because the CDR3 is missing its conserved closing phenylalanine or tryptophan, this is likely a read error. The V and J genes are TRBV7-6 and TRBJ2-1; D not certain. Per germline, CDR1 SGHVS and CDR2 FNYEAQ. This CDR3 region has 13 residues. Trimming took 1 base from V and 5 from J, leaving 6 bases between them. For the CDR3, the DNA is TGTGCCAGCAGCTTAGGGCGCAACAATGAGCAGTTCTCC. This translates into CASSLGRNNEQFS.